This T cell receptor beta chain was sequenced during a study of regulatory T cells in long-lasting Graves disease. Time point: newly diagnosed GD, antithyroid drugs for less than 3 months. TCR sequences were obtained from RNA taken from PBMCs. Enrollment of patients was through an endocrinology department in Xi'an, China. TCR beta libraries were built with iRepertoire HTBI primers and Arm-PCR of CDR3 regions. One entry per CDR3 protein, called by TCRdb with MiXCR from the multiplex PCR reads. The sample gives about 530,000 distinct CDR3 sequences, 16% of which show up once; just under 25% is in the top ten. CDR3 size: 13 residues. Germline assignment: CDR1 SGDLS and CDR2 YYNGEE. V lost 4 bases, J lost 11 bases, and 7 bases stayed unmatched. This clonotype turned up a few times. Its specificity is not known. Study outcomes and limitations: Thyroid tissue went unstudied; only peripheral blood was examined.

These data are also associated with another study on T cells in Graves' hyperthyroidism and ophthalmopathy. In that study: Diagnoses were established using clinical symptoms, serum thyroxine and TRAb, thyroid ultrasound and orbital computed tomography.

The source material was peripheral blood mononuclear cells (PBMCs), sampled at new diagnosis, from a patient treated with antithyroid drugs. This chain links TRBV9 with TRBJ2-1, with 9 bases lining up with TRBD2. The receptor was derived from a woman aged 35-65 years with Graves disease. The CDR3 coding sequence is TGTGCCAGCAGCCACGACGGGACTAGCAAGCAGTTCTTC. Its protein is CASSHDGTSKQFF.